Below are 23 T cell receptor beta chains sequenced from a single sample in a study of OX40 agonist ivuxolimab in advanced cancers. Method: immunoSEQ multiplex PCR; TCRdb's copy keeps in-frame clones and lacks some. The sample carries around 110,000 clones, approximately 90% recorded once. Here the sequenced sample was CD4+ or CD8+ T cells sorted from blood, taken in a trial of the OX40 agonist ivuxolimab. The origin of the receptors is an adult with an advanced solid tumor such as melanoma, head and neck, liver or kidney cancer.

V and J are TRBV5-4 and TRBJ2-2, with TRBD2 matching over 12 bases. Trimming cost V 5 bases and J 6 bases; bases outside gene matches: 20. Per germline, CDR1 SGHNT and CDR2 YYREEE (reference sequence). CDR3 length: 20 amino acids. Here the CDR3 DNA reads TGTGCCAGCAGTAACCCACGAGGACTTGAGGCTAGCGGGGGGGCCGGGGAGCTGTTTTTT. This gives the protein CASSNPRGLEASGGAGELFF. The whole variable domain, remainder taken from reference TRBV5-4 and TRBJ2-2, is ETGVTQSPTHLIKTRGQQVTLRCSSQSGHNTVSWYQQALGQGPQFIFQYYREEENGRGNFPPRFSGLQFPNYSSELNVNALELDDSALYLCASSNPRGLEASGGAGELFFGEGSRLTVL.

This chain joins TRBV7-2 and TRBJ2-7; D is possibly TRBD1 (6 bases). The CDR3 spans 15 residues. Looked up from germline, CDR1 is SGHTA and CDR2 is FQGNSA. Trimming stripped 1 base from V and 0 bases from J, with 10 bases between. CDR3 nucleotide sequence: TGTGCCAGCAGCTTAGATCGGGACAACTCCTACGAGCAGTACTTC. Translating it yields CASSLDRDNSYEQYF.

The chain couples TRBV28 to TRBJ2-5; 7 nucleotides match TRBD1. J lost 4 bases, V lost 5 bases, and 4 bases had no gene match. The CDR3 spans 13 residues. Germline CDR1 MDHEN, CDR2 SYDVKM. CDR3 protein: CASSTQGRETQYF. As DNA, the CDR3 is TGTGCCAGCAGTACACAGGGGAGAGAGACCCAGTACTTC.

This chain links TRBV7-8 with TRBJ2-3; D remains unclear. Trimming shortened V by 3 bases and J by 6 bases, and 4 bases separated the two germline ends. Germline CDR1 reads SGHVS; CDR2 reads FQNEAQ. The CDR3 length is 11 residues. The CDR3 DNA is TGTGCCAGCAGCTTCGGGGATACGCAGTATTTT. Amino acid sequence: CASSFGDTQYF.

The J gene is TRBJ2-7, the V gene TRBV2, with D maybe TRBD2 (5 bases). V shed 6 bases and J shed 6 bases, with 21 bases lying between them. Germline V gene lookup returns CDR1 SNHLY and CDR2 FYNNEI. CDR3 length: 15 amino acids. The CDR3, as DNA: TGTGCCAGCAGGTGGCTTGCGGCCGGGATGGGCGAGCAGTACTTC. Translated, it gives CASRWLAAGMGEQYF.

The chain has TRBV7-2 and TRBJ1-1; the D is unclear. The CDR3 runs to 15 residues. The germline V gene encodes CDR1 SGHTA and CDR2 FQGNSA. V lost 4 bases and J 0 bases, leaving 12 bases between the germline ends. This CDR3 reads CASSSLGTMNTEAFF. The CDR3 region has the DNA TGTGCCAGCAGCTCCCTCGGAACCATGAACACTGAAGCTTTCTTT.

This sequence joins TRBV29-1 and TRBJ2-7; 8 bases fit TRBD1. This CDR3 region has 14 residues. V was pared by 6 bases and J by 1 base, with 8 bases of the junction left unmatched. Germline lookup yields CDR1 SQVTM and CDR2 ANQGSEA. The CDR3: CSVGGTGGSYEQYF. As DNA, the CDR3 is TGCAGCGTGGGGGGAACAGGGGGTTCCTACGAGCAGTACTTC.

V and J are TRBV21-1 and TRBJ2-5; TRBD1 reflects the table's D call only, with no check against the DNA. TRBV21-1 is recorded as a pseudogene. The CDR3 sequence is 14 residues long. The CDR3 sequence is CASSKDRGEETQYF. Here the CDR3 DNA reads TGTGCCAGCAGCAAAGACAGGGGGGAAGAGACCCAGTACTTC.

The CDR3 region has the DNA TGCGCCAGCAGCTTCGGGACAGGGGTAATTCAAGAGACCCAGTACTTC. Translated: CASSFGTGVIQETQYF. The chain employs TRBV5-1 and TRBJ2-5; 10 bases are shared with TRBD1. The ends lost 2 bases at V and 2 bases at J; junction bases unmatched: 6. Germline-derived CDR1 and CDR2 are SGHRS and YFSETQ. CDR3 length: 16 amino acids.

This chain uses TRBV30 with TRBJ2-7; 8 bases line up with TRBD2. With 3 bases clipped from V and 6 bases from J, the junction kept 7 bases outside the gene matches. The CDR3 is 13 amino acids. In germline, CDR1 is GTSNPN, CDR2 SVGIG (reference sequence). CDR3 coding DNA: TGTGCCTGGAGGCCGGGGGGGTTGGCCGAGCAGTACTTC. Protein sequence: CAWRPGGLAEQYF.

The V and J genes are TRBV19 and TRBJ2-7, with D uncertain. The CDR3 is 14 amino acids. Germline V gives CDR1 LNHDA, CDR2 SQIVND (reference sequence). The V gene lost 3 bases and the J gene lost 0 bases, with 9 bases spanning the gap. For the CDR3, the DNA is TGTGCCAGTAGTATCGGCGGAAGCTCCTACGAGCAGTACTTC. Its translation is CASSIGGSSYEQYF.

This clone was observed a single time. The chain is built from TRBV19 and TRBJ2-2; possible D gene TRBD2, 5 bases. Trimming cost V 2 bases and J 2 bases, with 9 bases left between them. CDR1 LNHDA and CDR2 SQIVND come from the germline V gene (reference sequence). The CDR3 consists of 15 residues. The CDR3 DNA reads as TGTGCCAGTAGTATAACCAGCGGAAACACCGGGGAGCTGTTTTTT. Protein sequence: CASSITSGNTGELFF. Supplemented by reference TRBV19 and TRBJ2-2, the full variable domain reads DGGITQSPKYLFRKEGQNVTLSCEQNLNHDAMYWYRQDPGQGLRLIYYSQIVNDFQKGDIAEGYSVSREKKESFPLTVTSAQKNPTAFYLCASSITSGNTGELFFGEGSRLTVL.

This clone was seen a single time. V and J are TRBV30 and TRBJ2-7; TRBD2 aligns across 8 bases. Germline values: CDR1 GTSNPN, CDR2 SVGIG (reference sequence). This CDR3 is 13 amino acids long. The J segment lost 2 bases and the V segment lost 2 bases, leaving 2 bases of the junction unmatched. The CDR3 spells CAWSPGGPYEQYF. CDR3 in DNA: TGTGCCTGGAGTCCGGGGGGGCCCTACGAGCAGTACTTC.

V usage is TRBV28 and J usage is TRBJ2-5; D tentatively reads TRBD1 or TRBD2 (6 bases each). Germline lookup yields CDR1 MDHEN and CDR2 SYDVKM. V lost 6 bases and J lost 4, with 15 bases in between. CDR3 length equals 14 residues. In nucleotides, the CDR3 is TGTGCCAGCAGCTCGGAGGGGGGCTTAGAGACCCAGTACTTC. Residues: CASSSEGGLETQYF.

This clone was recorded only once. V is TRBV28 and J is TRBJ1-2; 8 positions match TRBD1. Germline V gene lookup returns CDR1 MDHEN and CDR2 SYDVKM. This CDR3 contains 13 residues. The V gene end was trimmed by 11 bases and the J gene end by 0 bases; junction bases not matched to a gene: 5. The CDR3 here is CASQGASNYGYTF. The CDR3 DNA is TGTGCCTCCCAGGGGGCATCTAACTATGGCTACACCTTC.

This chain connects TRBV13 to TRBJ2-5; no clear D. Germline loops: CDR1 PRHDT, CDR2 FYEKMQ (reference sequence). The V and J ends lost 3 bases and 9 bases respectively, with 26 bases between them. The CDR3 covers 17 residues. The CDR3 region is CASSLKPHRSMARAQYF. CDR3 bases: TGTGCCAGCAGCTTGAAACCCCATCGGAGTATGGCAAGAGCCCAGTACTTC.

The J gene is TRBJ2-3, the V gene TRBV18; weak D call: TRBD2 (6 bases). Trimming removed 3 bases from V and 4 bases from J, with 17 bases in between. This CDR3 contains 16 residues. Germline V gene data show CDR1 as KGHSH and CDR2 as LQKENI. CDR3 DNA: TGTGCCAGCTCACCCACAATACTAGCTTCCCCAGATACGCAGTATTTT. It is translated as CASSPTILASPDTQYF.

The chain carries TRBV2 and TRBJ2-7; the D is unclear. CDR1 and CDR2 (germline): SNHLY, FYNNEI. The CDR3 runs to 11 residues. Trimming cost V 5 bases and J 7 bases, with 9 bases left between them. CDR3 sequence (DNA): TGTGCCAGCAGTTCAGGTGGGGAGCAGTACTTC. This encodes CASSSGGEQYF.

The chain employs TRBV5-1 and TRBJ1-1; D unresolved. Trimming left V 0 bases short and J 4 bases short, with 10 bases between. The CDR3 sequence is 14 residues long. Germline assignment: CDR1 SGHRS and CDR2 YFSETQ. CDR3 in DNA: TGCGCCAGCAGCTTGGCCATGGGTGGCACTGAAGCTTTCTTT. Encoded protein: CASSLAMGGTEAFF.

The CDR3 DNA sequence: TGCGCCAGCAGCTTGCTCAATCCTAGCACAGATACGCAGTATTTT. Translation: CASSLLNPSTDTQYF. The J gene is TRBJ2-3, the V gene TRBV5-1; D unclear. The CDR3 runs to 15 residues. The germline gives CDR1 SGHRS, CDR2 YFSETQ. Trimming left V 1 base short and J 0 bases short, with 9 bases between.

The chain uses TRBV11-2 and TRBJ2-5; D possibly uses TRBD1 or TRBD2 (5 bases each). The V and J ends lost 5 bases and 14 bases respectively, with 18 bases between them. Germline V gives CDR1 SGHAT, CDR2 FQNNGV. The CDR3 has 12 amino acids. DNA for the CDR3: TGTGCCAGCAGCCGGGACGGCAAGGGATCCTACTTC. As protein: CASSRDGKGSYF.

This chain connects TRBV7-2 to TRBJ2-3, with TRBD2 matching over 12 bases. There are 17 residues in the CDR3. The ends lost 0 bases at V and 6 bases at J; junction bases unmatched: 7. CDR1 is SGHTA, CDR2 FQGNSA, per germline. For the CDR3, the DNA is TGTGCCAGCAGCTTAGCGATGGCTAGCGGGGGGGTTGATACGCAGTATTTT. It translates to CASSLAMASGGVDTQYF.

The chain joins TRBV4-2 to TRBJ1-1, with D unclear. The CDR3 length is 15 residues. Germline CDR1 is LGHNA and CDR2 is YNFKEQ. V lost 0 bases to trimming and J lost 3 bases, with 11 bases between them. The CDR3 nucleotides are TGTGCCAGCAGCCAAGACCGGGGAACCGACACTGAAGCTTTCTTT. Translating gives CASSQDRGTDTEAFF.